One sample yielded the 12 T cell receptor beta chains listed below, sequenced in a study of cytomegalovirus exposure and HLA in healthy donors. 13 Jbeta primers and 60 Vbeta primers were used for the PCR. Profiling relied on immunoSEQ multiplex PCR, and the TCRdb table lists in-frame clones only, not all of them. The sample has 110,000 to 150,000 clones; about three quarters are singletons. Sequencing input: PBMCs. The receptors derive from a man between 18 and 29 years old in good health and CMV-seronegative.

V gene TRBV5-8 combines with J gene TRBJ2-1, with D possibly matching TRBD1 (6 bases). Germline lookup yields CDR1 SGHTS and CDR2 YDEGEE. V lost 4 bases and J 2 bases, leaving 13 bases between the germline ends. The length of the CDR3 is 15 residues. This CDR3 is CASSPGQSPYNEQFF. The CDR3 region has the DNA TGTGCCAGCAGCCCAGGACAGAGTCCCTACAATGAGCAGTTCTTC.

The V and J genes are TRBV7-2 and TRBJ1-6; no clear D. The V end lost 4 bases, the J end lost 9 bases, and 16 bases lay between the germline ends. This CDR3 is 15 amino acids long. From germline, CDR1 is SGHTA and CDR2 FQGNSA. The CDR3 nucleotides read TGTGCCAGCAGCTCCGGGAGGGTAATCCCTTCACCCCTCCACTTT. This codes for CASSSGRVIPSPLHF.

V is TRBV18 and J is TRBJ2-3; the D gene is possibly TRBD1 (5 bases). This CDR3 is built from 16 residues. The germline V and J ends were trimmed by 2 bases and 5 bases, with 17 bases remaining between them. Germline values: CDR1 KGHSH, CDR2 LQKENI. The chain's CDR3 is CASSPEEGAREDTQYF. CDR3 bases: TGTGCCAGCTCACCAGAGGAAGGGGCCAGGGAAGATACGCAGTATTTT.

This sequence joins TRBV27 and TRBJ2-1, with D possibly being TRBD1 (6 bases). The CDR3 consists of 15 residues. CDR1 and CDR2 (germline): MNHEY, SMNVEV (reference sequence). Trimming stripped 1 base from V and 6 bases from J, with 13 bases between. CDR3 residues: CASSLYTGLRNEQFF. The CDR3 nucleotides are TGTGCCAGCAGTTTATACACAGGGCTACGCAATGAGCAGTTCTTC.

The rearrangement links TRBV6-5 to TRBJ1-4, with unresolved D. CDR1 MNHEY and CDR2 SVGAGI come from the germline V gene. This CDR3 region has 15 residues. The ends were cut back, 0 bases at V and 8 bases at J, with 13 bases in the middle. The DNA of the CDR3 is TGTGCCAGCAGTTACTCGAGGCAGGCGGGGGAAAAACTGTTTTTT. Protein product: CASSYSRQAGEKLFF.

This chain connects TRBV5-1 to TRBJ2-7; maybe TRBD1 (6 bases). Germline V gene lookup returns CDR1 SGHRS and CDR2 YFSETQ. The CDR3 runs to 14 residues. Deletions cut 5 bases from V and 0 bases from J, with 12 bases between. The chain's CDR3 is CASRSPGHSYEQYF. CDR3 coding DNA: TGCGCCAGCAGGTCCCCGGGACACTCCTACGAGCAGTACTTC.

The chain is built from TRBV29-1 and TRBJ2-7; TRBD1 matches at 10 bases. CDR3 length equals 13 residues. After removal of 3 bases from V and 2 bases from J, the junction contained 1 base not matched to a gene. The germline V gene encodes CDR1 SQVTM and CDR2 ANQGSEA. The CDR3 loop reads CSVEGQGPYEQYF. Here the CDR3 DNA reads TGCAGCGTTGAGGGACAGGGGCCCTACGAGCAGTACTTC.

This CDR3 reads CASSLVRGSGEQFF. CDR3 in DNA: TGTGCCAGCAGCTTAGTCCGGGGGTCCGGTGAGCAGTTCTTC. V is TRBV11-2 and J is TRBJ2-1; D may be TRBD2 (6 bases). CDR3 size: 14 residues. Germline V gene sequence: CDR1 SGHAT, CDR2 FQNNGV. V lost 1 base to trimming and J lost 9 bases, with 13 bases between them.

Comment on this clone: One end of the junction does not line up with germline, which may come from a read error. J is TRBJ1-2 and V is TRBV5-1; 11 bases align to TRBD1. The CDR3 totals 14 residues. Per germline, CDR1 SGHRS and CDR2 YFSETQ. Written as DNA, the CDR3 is TGCGCCAGCAGTTTGGACAGGGGGCTTTATGGCTACACCTTC. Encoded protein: CASSLDRGLYGYTF.

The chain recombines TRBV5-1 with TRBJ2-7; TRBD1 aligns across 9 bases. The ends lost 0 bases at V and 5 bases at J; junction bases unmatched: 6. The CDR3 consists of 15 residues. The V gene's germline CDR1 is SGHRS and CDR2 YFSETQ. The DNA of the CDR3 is TGCGCCAGCAGCTTGGCGGACAGGGGTATCGACGAGCAGTACTTC. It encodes CASSLADRGIDEQYF.

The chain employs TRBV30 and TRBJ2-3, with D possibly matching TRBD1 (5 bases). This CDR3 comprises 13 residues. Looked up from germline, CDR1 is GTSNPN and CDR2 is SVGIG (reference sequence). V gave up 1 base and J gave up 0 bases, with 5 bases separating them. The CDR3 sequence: CAWSEGSTDTQYF. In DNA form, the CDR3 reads TGTGCCTGGAGTGAGGGGAGCACAGATACGCAGTATTTT.

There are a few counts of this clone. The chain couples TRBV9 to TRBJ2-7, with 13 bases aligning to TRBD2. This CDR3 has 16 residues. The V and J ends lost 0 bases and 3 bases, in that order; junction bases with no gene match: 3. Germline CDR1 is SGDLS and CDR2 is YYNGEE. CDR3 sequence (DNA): TGTGCCAGCAGCGTAGGGGGGACTAGCGGGAACTACGAGCAGTACTTC. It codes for CASSVGGTSGNYEQYF.